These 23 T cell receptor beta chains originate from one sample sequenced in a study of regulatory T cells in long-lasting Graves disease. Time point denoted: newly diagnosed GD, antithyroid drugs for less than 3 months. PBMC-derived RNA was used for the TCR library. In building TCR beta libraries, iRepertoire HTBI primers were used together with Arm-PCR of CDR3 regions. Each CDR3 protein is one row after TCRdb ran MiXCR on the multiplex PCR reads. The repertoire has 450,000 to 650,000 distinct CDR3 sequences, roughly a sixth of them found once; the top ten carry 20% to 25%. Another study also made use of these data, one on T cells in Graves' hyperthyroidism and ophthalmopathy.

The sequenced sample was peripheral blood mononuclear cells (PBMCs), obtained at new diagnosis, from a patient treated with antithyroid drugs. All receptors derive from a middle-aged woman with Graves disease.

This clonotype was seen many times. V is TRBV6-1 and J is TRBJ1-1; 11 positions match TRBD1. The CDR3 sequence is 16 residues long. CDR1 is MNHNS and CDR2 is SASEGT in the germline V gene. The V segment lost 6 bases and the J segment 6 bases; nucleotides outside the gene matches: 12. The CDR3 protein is CASSEGQGVFIAEAFF. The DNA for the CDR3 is TGTGCCAGCAGCGAGGGACAGGGGGTATTCATTGCTGAAGCTTTCTTT.

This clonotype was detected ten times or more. The CDR3 loop is CASSFLTGTKHYEQYF. CDR3 bases: TGTGCCAGCAGTTTTCTCACCGGGACAAAGCACTACGAGCAGTACTTC. This chain joins TRBV27 and TRBJ2-7; maybe TRBD1 (6 bases). The CDR3 totals 16 residues. Germline V gene data show CDR1 as MNHEY and CDR2 as SMNVEV (reference sequence). V was trimmed by 3 bases and J by 3 bases, leaving 18 bases between them.

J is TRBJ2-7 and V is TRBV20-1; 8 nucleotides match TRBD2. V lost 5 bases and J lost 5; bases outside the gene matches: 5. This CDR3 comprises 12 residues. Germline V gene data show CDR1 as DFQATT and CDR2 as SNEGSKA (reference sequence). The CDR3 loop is CSALGLGDEQYF. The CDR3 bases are TGCAGTGCTTTGGGACTAGGCGACGAGCAGTACTTC.

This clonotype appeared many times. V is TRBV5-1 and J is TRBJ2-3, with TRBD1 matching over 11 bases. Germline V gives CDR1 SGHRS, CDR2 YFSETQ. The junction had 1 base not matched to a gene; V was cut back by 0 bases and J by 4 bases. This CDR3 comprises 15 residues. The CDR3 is CASSLGTGGPDTQYF. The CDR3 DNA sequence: TGCGCCAGCAGCTTGGGGACAGGGGGCCCAGATACGCAGTATTTT.

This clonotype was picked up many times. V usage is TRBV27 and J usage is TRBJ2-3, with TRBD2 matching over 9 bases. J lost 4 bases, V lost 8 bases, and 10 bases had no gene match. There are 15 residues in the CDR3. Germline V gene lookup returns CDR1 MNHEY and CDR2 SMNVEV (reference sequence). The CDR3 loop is CASGYLAGKADTQYF. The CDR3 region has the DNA TGTGCCAGCGGCTACCTAGCGGGGAAGGCAGATACGCAGTATTTT.

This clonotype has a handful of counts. The CDR3: CASSPGTGGWVGELFF. As DNA, the CDR3 is TGTGCCAGCAGCCCCGGGACAGGGGGATGGGTCGGGGAGCTGTTTTTT. The gene calls are TRBV7-2 and TRBJ2-2; 11 positions agree with TRBD1. The germline gives CDR1 SGHTA, CDR2 FQGNSA. J lost 7 bases, V lost 5 bases, and 9 bases had no gene match. This CDR3 spans 16 amino acids.

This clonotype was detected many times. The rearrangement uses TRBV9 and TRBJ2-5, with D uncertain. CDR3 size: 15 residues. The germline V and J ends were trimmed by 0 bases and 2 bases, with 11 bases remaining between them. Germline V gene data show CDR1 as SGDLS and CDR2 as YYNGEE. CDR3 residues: CASSVEATAQETQYF. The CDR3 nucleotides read TGTGCCAGCAGCGTAGAAGCAACAGCTCAAGAGACCCAGTACTTC.

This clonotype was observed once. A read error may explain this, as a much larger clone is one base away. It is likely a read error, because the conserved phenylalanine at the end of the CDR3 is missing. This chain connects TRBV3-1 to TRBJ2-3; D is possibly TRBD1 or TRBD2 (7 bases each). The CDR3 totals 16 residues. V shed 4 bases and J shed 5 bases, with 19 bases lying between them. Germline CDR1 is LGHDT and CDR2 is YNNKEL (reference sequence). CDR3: CASSPPGGAGVDTQYL. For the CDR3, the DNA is TGTGCCAGCAGCCCGCCAGGGGGGGCAGGAGTAGATACGCAGTATCTT.

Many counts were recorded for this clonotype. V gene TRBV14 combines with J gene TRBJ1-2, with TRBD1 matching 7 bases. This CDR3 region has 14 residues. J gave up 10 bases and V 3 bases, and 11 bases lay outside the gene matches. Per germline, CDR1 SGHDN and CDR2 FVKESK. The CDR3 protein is CASSQTGNYVDYTF. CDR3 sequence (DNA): TGTGCCAGCAGCCAGACAGGGAACTATGTTGACTACACCTTC. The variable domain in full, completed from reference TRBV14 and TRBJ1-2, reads EAGVTQFPSHSVIEKGQTVTLRCDPISGHDNLYWYRRVMGKEIKFLLHFVKESKQDESGMPNNRFLAERTGGTYSTLKVQPAELEDSGVYFCASSQTGNYVDYTFGSGTRLTVV.

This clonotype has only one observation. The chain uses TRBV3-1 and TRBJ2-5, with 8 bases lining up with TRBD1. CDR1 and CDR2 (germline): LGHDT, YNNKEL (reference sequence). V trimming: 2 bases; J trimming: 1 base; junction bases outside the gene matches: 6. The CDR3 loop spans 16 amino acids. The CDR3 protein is CASSQRVTGGQETQYF. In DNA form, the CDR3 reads TGTGCCAGCAGCCAACGGGTTACAGGGGGCCAAGAGACCCAGTACTTC.

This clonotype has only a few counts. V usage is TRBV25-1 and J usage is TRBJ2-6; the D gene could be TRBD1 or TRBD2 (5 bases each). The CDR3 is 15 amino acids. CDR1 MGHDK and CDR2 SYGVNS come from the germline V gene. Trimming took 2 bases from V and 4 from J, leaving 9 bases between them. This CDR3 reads CASSEEGTGANVLTF. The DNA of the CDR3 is TGTGCCAGCAGTGAAGAAGGGACCGGGGCCAACGTCCTGACTTTC.

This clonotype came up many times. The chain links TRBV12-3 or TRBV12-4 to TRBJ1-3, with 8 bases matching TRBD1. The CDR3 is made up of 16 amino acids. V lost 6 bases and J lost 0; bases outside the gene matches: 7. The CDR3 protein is CASSYPDRVSGNTIYF. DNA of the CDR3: TGTGCCAGCAGCTACCCGGACAGGGTCTCTGGAAACACCATATATTTT.

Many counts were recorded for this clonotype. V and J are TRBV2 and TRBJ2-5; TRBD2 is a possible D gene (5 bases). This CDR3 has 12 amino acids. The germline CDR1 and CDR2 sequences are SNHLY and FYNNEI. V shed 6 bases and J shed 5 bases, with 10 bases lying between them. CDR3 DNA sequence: TGTGCCAGCAGCGACCCGGGGGAGACCCAGTACTTC. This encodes CASSDPGETQYF.

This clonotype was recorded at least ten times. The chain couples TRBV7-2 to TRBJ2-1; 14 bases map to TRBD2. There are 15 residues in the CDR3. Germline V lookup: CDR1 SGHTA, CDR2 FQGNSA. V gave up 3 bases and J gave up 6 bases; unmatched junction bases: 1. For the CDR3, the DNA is TGTGCCAGCAGCTTGGGACTAGCGGGGGTCAATGAGCAGTTCTTC. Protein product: CASSLGLAGVNEQFF.

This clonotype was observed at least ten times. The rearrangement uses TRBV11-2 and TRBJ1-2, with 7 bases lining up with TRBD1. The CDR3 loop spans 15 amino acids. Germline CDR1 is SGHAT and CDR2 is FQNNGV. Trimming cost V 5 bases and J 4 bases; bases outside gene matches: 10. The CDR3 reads CASSGVGTALYGYTF. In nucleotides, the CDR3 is TGTGCCAGCAGCGGGGTGGGGACAGCACTCTATGGCTACACCTTC.

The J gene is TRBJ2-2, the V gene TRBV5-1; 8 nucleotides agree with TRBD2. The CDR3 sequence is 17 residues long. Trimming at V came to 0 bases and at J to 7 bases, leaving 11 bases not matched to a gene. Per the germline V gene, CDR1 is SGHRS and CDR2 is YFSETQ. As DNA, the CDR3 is TGCGCCAGCAGCTTGGTAGCGGGGCTCACAGTACTCGGGGAGCTGTTTTTT. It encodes CASSLVAGLTVLGELFF. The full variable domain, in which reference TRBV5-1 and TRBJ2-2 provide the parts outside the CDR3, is KAGVTQTPRYLIKTRGQQVTLSCSPISGHRSVSWYQQTPGQGLQFLFEYFSETQRNKGNFPGRFSGRQFSNSRSEMNVSTLELGDSALYLCASSLVAGLTVLGELFFGEGSRLTVL.

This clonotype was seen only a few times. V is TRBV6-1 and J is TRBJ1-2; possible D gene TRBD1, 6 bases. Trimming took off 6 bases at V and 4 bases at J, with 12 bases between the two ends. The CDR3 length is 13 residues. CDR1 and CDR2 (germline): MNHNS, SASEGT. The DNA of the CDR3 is TGTGCCAGCAGCCGCGGGACATCCTATGGCTACACCTTC. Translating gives CASSRGTSYGYTF.

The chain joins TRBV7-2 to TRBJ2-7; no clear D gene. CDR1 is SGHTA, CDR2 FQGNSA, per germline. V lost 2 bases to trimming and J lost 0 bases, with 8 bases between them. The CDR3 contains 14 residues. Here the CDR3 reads CASSLQRDSYEQYF. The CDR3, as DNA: TGTGCCAGCAGCTTACAAAGGGACTCCTACGAGCAGTACTTC.

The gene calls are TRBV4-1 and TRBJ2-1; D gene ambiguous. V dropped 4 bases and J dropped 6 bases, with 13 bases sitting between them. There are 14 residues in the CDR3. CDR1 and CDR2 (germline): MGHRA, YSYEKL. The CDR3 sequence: CASSPLPGLNEQFF. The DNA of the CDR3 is TGCGCCAGCAGCCCCCTACCGGGCCTCAATGAGCAGTTCTTC.

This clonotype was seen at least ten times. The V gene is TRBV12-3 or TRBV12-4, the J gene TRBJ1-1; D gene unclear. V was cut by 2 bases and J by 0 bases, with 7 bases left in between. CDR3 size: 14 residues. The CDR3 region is CASSLSGLNTEAFF. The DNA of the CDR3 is TGTGCCAGCAGTTTAAGCGGCCTGAACACTGAAGCTTTCTTT.

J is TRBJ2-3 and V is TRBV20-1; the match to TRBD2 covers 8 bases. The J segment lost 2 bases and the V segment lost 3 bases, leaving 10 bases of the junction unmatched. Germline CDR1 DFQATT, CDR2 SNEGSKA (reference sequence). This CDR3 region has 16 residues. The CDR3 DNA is TGCAGTGCTAGTCCGCTTAGCGGGGACCTCACAGATACGCAGTATTTT. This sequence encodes CSASPLSGDLTDTQYF.

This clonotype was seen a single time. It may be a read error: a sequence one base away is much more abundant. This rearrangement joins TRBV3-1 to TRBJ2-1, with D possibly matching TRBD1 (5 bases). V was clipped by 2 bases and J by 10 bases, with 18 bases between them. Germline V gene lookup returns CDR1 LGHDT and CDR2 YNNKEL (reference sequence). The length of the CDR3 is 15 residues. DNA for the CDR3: TGTGCCAGCAGCCAAAGAGATATGGGGCGTGGCGAGCAGTTCTTC. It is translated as CASSQRDMGRGEQFF.

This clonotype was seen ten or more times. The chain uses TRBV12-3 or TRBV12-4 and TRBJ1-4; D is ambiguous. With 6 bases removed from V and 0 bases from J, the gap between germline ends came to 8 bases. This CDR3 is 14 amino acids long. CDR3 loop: CASRVDSTNEKLFF. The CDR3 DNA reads TGTGCCAGCAGGGTGGACTCAACTAATGAAAAACTGTTTTTT.